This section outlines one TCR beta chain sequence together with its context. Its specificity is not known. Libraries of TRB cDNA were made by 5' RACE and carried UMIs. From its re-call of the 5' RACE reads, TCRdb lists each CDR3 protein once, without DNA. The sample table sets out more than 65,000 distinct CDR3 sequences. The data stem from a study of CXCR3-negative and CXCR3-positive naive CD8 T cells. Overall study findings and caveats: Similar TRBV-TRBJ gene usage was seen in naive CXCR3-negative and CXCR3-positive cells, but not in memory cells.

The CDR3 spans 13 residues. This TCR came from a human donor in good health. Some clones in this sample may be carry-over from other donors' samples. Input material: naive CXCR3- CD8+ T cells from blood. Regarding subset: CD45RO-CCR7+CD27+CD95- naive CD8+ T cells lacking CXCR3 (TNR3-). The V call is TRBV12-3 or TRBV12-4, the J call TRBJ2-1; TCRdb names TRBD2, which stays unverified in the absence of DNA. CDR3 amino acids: CASSFPGGYEQFF.